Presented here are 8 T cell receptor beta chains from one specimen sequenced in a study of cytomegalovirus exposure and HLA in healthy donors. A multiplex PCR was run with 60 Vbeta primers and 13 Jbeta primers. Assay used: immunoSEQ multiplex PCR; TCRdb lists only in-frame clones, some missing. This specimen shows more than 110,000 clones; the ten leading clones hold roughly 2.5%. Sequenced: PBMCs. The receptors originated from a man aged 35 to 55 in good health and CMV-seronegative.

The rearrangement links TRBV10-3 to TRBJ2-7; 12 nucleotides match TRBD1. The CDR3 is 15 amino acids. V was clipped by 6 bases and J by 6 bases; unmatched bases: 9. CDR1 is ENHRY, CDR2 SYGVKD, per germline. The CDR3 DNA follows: TGTGCCATCAGCCACCGGGGACAGGGGGCTCTCGAGCAGTACTTC. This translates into CAISHRGQGALEQYF.

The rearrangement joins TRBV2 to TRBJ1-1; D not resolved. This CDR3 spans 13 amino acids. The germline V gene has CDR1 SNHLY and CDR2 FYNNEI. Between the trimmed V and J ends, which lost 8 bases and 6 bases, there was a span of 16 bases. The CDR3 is CASSRNGGPEAFF. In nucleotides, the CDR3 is TGTGCCAGCTCGCGAAACGGCGGTCCTGAAGCTTTCTTT. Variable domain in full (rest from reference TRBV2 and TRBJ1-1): EPEVTQTPSHQVTQMGQEVILRCVPISNHLYFYWYRQILGQKVEFLVSFYNNEISEKSEIFDDQFSVERPDGSNFTLKIRSTKLEDSAMYFCASSRNGGPEAFFGQGTRLTVV.

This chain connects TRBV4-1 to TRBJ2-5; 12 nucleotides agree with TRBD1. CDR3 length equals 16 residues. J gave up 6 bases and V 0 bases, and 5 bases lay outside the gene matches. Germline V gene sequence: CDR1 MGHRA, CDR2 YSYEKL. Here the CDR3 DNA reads TGCGCCAGCAGCCAAGAAGAGGGACAGGGGGCGAAGACCCAGTACTTC. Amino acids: CASSQEEGQGAKTQYF.

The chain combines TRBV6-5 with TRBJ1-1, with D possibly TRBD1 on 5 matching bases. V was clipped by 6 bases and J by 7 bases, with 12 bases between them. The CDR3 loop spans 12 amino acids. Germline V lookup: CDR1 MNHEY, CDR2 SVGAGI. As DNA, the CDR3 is TGTGCCAGCAGGAGCGGGGGGGTTGAAGCTTTCTTT. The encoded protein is CASRSGGVEAFF.

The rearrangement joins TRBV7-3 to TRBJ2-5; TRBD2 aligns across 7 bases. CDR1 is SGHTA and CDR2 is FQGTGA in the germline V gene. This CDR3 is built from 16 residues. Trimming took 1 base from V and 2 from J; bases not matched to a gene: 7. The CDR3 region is CASSLIGAGEQETQYF. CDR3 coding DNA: TGTGCCAGCAGCTTAATTGGTGCGGGGGAACAAGAGACCCAGTACTTC.

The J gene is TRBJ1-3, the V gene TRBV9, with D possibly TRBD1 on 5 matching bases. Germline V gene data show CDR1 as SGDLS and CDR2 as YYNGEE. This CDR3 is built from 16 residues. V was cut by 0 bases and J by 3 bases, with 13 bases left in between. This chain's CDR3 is CASSVGPQGGGNTIYF. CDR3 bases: TGTGCCAGCAGCGTAGGTCCTCAGGGAGGTGGAAACACCATATATTTT.

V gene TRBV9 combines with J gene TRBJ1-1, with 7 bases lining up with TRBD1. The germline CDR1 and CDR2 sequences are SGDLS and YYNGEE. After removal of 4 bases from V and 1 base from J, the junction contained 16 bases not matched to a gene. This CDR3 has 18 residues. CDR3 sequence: CASSPRYAGDRENTEAFF. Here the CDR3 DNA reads TGTGCCAGCAGCCCCCGGTACGCAGGGGACAGAGAGAACACTGAAGCTTTCTTT.

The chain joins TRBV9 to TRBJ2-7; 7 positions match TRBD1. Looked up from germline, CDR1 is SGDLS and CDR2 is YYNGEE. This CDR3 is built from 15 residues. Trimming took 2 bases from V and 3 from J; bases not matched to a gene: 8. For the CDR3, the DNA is TGTGCCAGCAGCGTGGCCGGGACAGTACTCTACGAGCAGTACTTC. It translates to CASSVAGTVLYEQYF.